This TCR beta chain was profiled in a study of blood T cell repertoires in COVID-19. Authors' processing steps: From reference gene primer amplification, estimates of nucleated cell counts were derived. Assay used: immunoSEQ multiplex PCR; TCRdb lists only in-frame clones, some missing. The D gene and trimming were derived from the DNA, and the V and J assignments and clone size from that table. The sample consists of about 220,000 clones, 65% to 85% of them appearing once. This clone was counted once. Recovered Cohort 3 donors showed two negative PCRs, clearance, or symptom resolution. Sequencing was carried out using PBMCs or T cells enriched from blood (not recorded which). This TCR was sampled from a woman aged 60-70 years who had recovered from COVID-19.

The CDR3 protein is CSVGLGFLAGEYEQFF. DNA for the CDR3: TGCAGCGTTGGGCTCGGGTTTCTAGCGGGAGAATATGAGCAGTTCTTC. The chain is built from TRBV29-1 and TRBJ2-1; 10 bases fit TRBD2. Germline CDR1 is SQVTM and CDR2 is ANQGSEA. The CDR3 consists of 16 residues. The V gene end was trimmed by 4 bases and the J gene end by 8 bases; junction bases not matched to a gene: 14.